This T cell receptor (beta chain) was obtained from a study of T cell repertoires in cytomegalovirus infection. Study outcomes and limitations: Totalled public TCR beta family frequency picked out people who carried CMV plus the relevant HLA.

V lost 4 bases, J lost 7 bases, and 14 bases lay in between. In germline, CDR1 is SGHVS, CDR2 FNYEAQ. The CDR3 consists of 14 residues. TCRdb reanalysed the reads using MiXCR and keeps one entry per CDR3 protein. This sample has about 890,000 distinct CDR3 sequences; roughly 30% occur once, and the top ten carry about 14%. Concerning this clonotype itself: What it binds is not known.

The chain links TRBV7-6 to TRBJ2-1; the D gene is possibly TRBD2 (6 bases). The sample in question was cultured CD8+ T cells from PBMCs, obtained from culture after CMV antigen stimulation. The receptor's source is a human donor in good health (CMV status not recorded). Some clones in this sample may be carry-over from other donors' samples. CDR3 sequence reads: CASSSRDSANEQFF. CDR3 nucleotide sequence: TGTGCCAGCAGCTCACGGGACTCTGCTAATGAGCAGTTCTTC.